This T cell receptor (beta chain) was profiled in a study of kidney transplant recipient with SARS-CoV-2 infection. MiXCR was run by TCRdb on the reads, yielding one entry per CDR3 protein. Of approximately 250,000 distinct CDR3 sequences in the sample, about 28% are singletons; the top ten hold roughly 7%. The germline CDR1 and CDR2 sequences are SGHNT and YENEEA. The CDR3 contains 15 residues. The germline V and J ends were trimmed by 1 base and 6 bases, with 13 bases remaining between them. The chain carries TRBV11-3 and TRBJ2-1; a weak D match, TRBD1 (5 bases). The sequences come from a blood sample, collected at baseline and on day 111 from a kidney transplant recipient. The sequence came from a young adult male patient who had COVID-19 and was a kidney transplant recipient. Certain T cells may be donor cells from the graft. The CDR3 sequence is CASSLGLGRTNEQFF. The CDR3 bases are TGTGCCAGCAGCTTAGGTCTGGGGCGTACCAATGAGCAGTTCTTC. The full variable domain, its missing parts supplied by reference TRBV11-3 and TRBJ2-1, is EAGVVQSPRYKIIEKKQPVAFWCNPISGHNTLYWYLQNLGQGPELLIRYENEEAVDDSQLPKDRFSAERLKGVDSTLKIQPAELGDSAVYLCASSLGLGRTNEQFFGPGTRLTVL.